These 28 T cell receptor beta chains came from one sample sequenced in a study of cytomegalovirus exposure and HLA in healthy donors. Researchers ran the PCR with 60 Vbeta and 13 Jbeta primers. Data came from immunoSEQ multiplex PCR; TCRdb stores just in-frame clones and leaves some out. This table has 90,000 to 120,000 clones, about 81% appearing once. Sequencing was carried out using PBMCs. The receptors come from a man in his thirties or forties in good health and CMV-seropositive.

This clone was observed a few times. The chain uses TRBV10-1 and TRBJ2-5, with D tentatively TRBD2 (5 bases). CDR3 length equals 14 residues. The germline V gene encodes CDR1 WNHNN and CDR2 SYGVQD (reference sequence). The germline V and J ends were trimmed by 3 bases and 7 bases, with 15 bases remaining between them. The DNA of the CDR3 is TGCGCCAGCAGTGAATCCAGCGGAGCTCCGACCCAGTACTTC. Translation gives CASSESSGAPTQYF.

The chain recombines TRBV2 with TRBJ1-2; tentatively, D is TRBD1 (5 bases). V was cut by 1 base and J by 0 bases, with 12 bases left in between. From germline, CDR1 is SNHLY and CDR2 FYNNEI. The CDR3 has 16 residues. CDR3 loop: CASSEERGRANYGYTF. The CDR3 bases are TGTGCCAGCAGTGAAGAGCGGGGACGCGCTAACTATGGCTACACCTTC. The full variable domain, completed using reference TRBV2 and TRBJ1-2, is EPEVTQTPSHQVTQMGQEVILRCVPISNHLYFYWYRQILGQKVEFLVSFYNNEISEKSEIFDDQFSVERPDGSNFTLKIRSTKLEDSAMYFCASSEERGRANYGYTFGSGTRLTVV.

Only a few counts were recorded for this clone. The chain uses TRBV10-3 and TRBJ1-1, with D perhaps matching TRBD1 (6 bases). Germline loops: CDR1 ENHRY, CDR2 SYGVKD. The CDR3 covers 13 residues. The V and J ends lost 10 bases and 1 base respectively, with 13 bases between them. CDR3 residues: CATHTGRNTEAFF. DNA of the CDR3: TGTGCCACTCACACAGGGCGGAACACTGAAGCTTTCTTT.

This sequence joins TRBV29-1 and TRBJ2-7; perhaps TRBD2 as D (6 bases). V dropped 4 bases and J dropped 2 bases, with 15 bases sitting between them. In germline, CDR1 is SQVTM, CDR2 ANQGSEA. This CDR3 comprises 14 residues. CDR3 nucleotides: TGCAGCGTTGTGAGTGGTCTAGCGACCTACGAGCAGTACTTC. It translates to CSVVSGLATYEQYF.

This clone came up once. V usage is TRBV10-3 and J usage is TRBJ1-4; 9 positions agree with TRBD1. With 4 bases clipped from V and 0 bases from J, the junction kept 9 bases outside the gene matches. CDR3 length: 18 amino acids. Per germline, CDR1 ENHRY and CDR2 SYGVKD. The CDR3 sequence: CAISAGTGRRTTNEKLFF. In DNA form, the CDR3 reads TGTGCCATCAGTGCTGGGACAGGGCGAAGAACAACTAATGAAAAACTGTTTTTT.

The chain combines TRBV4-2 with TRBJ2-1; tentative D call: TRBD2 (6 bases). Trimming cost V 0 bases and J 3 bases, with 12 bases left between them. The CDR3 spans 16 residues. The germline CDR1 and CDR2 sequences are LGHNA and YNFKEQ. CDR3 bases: TGTGCCAGCAGCCAAGACCCCGGGGGAGGCTACAATGAGCAGTTCTTC. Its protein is CASSQDPGGGYNEQFF.

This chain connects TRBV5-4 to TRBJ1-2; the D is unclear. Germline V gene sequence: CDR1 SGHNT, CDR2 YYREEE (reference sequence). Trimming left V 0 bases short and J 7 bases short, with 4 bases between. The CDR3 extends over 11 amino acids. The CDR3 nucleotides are TGTGCCAGCAGCTTGGGGAGTGGCTACACCTTC. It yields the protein CASSLGSGYTF.

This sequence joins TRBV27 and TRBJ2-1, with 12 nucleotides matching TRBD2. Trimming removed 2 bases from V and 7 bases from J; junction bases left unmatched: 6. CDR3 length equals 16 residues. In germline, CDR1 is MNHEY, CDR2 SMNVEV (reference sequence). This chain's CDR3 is CASSLASGGAANEQFF. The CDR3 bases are TGTGCCAGCAGTTTAGCTAGCGGGGGGGCTGCGAATGAGCAGTTCTTC.

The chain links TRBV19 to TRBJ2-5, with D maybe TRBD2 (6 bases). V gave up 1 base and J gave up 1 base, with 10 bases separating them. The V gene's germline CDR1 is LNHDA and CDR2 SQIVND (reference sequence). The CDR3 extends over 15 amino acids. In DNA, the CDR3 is TGTGCCAGTAGTATAGGGCGGGGCCTCCAAGAGACCCAGTACTTC. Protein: CASSIGRGLQETQYF.

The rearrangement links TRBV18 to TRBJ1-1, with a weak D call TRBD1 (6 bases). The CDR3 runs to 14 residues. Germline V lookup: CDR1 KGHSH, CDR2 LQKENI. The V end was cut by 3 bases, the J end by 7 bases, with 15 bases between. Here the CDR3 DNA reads TGTGCCAGCTCACCTAACAGGGTTCGGAGTGAAGCTTTCTTT. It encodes CASSPNRVRSEAFF.

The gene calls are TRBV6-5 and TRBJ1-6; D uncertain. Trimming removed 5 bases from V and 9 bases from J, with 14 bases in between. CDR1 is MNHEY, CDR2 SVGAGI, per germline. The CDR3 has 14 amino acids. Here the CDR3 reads CASSPLGGGSPLHF. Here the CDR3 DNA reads TGTGCCAGCAGTCCCTTAGGTGGAGGTTCACCCCTCCACTTT.

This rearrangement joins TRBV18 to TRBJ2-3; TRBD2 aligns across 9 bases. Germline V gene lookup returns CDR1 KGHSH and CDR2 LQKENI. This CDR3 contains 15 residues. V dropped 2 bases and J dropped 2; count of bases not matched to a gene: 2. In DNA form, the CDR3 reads TGTGCCAGCTCACCATTAGCGGGGGTCACAGATACGCAGTATTTT. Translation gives CASSPLAGVTDTQYF.

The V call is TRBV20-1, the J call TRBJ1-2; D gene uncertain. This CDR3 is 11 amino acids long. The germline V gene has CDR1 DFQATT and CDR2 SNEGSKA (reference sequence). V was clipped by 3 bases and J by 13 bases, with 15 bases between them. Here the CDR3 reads CSAREGPKATF. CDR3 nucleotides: TGCAGTGCTAGGGAGGGCCCAAAAGCCACCTTC.

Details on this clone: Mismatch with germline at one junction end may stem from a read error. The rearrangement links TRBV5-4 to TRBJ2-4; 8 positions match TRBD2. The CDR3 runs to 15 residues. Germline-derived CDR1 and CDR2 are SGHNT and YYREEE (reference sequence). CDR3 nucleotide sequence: TGTGCCAGCAGCTCCCGGGGGGGCCTAAAAAACAGTCAGTACTTC. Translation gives CASSSRGGLKNSQYF.

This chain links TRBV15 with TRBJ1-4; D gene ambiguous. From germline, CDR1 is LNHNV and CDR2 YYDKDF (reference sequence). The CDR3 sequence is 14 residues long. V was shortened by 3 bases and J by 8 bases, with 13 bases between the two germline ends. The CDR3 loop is CATSSEGWNEKLFF. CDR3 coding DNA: TGTGCCACCAGCAGTGAGGGTTGGAACGAAAAACTGTTTTTT.

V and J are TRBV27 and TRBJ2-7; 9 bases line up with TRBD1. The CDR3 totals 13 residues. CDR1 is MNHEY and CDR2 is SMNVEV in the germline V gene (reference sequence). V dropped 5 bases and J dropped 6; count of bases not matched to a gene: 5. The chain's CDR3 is CASSPGTGFEQYF. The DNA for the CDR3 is TGTGCCAGCAGTCCCGGGACAGGGTTCGAGCAGTACTTC.

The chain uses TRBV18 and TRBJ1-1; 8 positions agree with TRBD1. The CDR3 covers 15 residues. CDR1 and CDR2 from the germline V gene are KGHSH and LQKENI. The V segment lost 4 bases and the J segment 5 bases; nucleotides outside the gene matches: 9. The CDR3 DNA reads TGTGCCAGCTCACAATCGACAGGGGAGAGAACTGAAGCTTTCTTT. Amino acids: CASSQSTGERTEAFF.

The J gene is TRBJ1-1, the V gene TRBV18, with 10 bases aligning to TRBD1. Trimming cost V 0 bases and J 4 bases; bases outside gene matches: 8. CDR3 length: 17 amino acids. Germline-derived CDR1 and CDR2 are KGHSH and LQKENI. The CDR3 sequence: CASSPPGQGYGGTEAFF. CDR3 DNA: TGTGCCAGCTCACCACCGGGACAGGGGTACGGGGGCACTGAAGCTTTCTTT.

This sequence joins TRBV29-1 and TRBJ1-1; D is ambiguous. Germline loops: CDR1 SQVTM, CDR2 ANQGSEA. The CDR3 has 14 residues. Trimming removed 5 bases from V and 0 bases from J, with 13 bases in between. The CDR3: CSVKLQLMNTEAFF. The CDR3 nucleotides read TGCAGCGTTAAGCTACAGTTAATGAACACTGAAGCTTTCTTT.

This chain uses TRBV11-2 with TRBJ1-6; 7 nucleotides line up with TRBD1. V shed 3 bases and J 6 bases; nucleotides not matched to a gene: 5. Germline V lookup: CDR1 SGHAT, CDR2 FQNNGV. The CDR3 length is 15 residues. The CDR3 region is CASSFRDRVNSPLHF. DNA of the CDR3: TGTGCCAGCAGCTTCCGGGACAGAGTTAATTCACCCCTCCACTTT.

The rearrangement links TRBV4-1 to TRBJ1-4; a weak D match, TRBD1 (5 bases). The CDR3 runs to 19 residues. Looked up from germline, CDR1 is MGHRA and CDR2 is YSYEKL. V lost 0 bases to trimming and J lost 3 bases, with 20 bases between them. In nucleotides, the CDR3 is TGCGCCAGCAGCCAAGAAAGTCGTCAGGGTAACGCAGCTAATGAAAAACTGTTTTTT. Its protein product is CASSQESRQGNAANEKLFF.

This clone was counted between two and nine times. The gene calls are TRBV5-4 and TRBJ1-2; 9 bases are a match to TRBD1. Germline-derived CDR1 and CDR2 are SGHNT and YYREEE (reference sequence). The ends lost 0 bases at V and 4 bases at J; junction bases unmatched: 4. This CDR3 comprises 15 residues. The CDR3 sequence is CASSLGDREGYGYTF. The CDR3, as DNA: TGTGCCAGCAGCTTGGGGGACAGGGAGGGCTATGGCTACACCTTC. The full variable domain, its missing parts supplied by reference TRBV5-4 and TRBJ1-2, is ETGVTQSPTHLIKTRGQQVTLRCSSQSGHNTVSWYQQALGQGPQFIFQYYREEENGRGNFPPRFSGLQFPNYSSELNVNALELDDSALYLCASSLGDREGYGYTFGSGTRLTVV.

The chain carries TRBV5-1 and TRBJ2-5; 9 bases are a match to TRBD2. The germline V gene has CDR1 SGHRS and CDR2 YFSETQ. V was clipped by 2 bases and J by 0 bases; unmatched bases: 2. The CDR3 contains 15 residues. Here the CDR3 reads CASSFAGGNQETQYF. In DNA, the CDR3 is TGCGCCAGCAGCTTTGCGGGGGGGAACCAAGAGACCCAGTACTTC.

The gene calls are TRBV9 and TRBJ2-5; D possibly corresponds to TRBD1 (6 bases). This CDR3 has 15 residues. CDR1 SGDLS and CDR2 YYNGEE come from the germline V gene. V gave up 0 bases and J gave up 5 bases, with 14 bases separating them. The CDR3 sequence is CASSVGIGGDETQYF. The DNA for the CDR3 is TGTGCCAGCAGCGTAGGGATAGGGGGTGACGAGACCCAGTACTTC. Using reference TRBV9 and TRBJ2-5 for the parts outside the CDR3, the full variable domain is DSGVTQTPKHLITATGQRVTLRCSPRSGDLSVYWYQQSLDQGLQFLIQYYNGEERAKGNILERFSAQQFPDLHSELNLSSLELGDSALYFCASSVGIGGDETQYFGPGTRLLVL.

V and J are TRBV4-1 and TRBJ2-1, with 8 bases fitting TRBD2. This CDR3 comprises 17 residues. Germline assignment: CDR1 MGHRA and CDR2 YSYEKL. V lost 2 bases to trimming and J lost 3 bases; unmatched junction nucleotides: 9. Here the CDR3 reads CASSQPVGGGSYNEQFF. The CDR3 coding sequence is TGCGCCAGCAGCCAACCAGTAGGCGGGGGGAGCTACAATGAGCAGTTCTTC.

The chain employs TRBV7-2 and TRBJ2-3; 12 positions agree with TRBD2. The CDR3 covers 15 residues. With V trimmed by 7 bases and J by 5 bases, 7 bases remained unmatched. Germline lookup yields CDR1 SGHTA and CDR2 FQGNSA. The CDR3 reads CASNRASGGGDTQYF. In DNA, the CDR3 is TGTGCCAGCAACCGGGCTAGCGGGGGGGGAGATACGCAGTATTTT.

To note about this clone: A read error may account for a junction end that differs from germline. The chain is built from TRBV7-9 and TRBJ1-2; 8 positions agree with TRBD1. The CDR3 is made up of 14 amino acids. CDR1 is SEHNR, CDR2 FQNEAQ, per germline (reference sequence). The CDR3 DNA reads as TGTTCCAGCAGCCAAGAGGGGACAGGCCCCTATGGCACCTTC. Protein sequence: CSSSQEGTGPYGTF.

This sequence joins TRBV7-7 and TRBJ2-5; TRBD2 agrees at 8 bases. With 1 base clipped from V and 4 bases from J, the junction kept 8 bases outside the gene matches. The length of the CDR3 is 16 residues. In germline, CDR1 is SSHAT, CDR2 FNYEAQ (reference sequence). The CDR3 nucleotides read TGTGCCAGCAGCTTAGGGGGGACTAGGTCGACAGAGACCCAGTACTTC. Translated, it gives CASSLGGTRSTETQYF.